This T cell receptor beta chain was captured in a study of Graves' ophthalmopathy and Graves' hyperthyroidism. The study's findings and limits: Blood contained most expanded thyroid clonotypes exceeding 0.001 frequency. Ophthalmopathy progression was predicted by the model at 70.59% sensitivity and approximately 72% specificity.

No donor had other autoimmune disease, uncontrolled infection, pregnancy or lactation. Clinical symptoms, serum thyroxine, TRAb, thyroid ultrasound and orbital computed tomography were relied on for diagnosis. Amplified TCR beta CDR3 regions were obtained using RNA transcripts as template. An opening RT-PCR round employed HTBI primers and preceded a second-round multiplex PCR. TCRdb processed the multiplex PCR reads anew with MiXCR; each CDR3 protein has one entry. Counted here are hundreds of thousands of distinct CDR3 sequences, about a fifth occurring once; the ten biggest clones make up approximately 6.5%. Trimming removed 5 bases at V and 11 bases at J, with 13 bases between. This CDR3 has 12 amino acids. CDR1 MNHNS and CDR2 SASEGT come from the germline V gene. This clonotype was observed many times. Its antigen is not known.

The sequence derives from a woman aged 18-29 years with stable Graves' hyperthyroidism. Some clones in this sample may be carry-over from other donors' samples. The chain joins TRBV6-1 to TRBJ1-5; a possible D gene is TRBD1 (6 bases). Sequenced input: peripheral blood. The CDR3 nucleotides read TGTGCCAGCAGTCGGGGAGGGGGGACCCAGCATTTT. Translation: CASSRGGGTQHF.